This is a list of T cell receptor beta chains from one sample in a study of cytomegalovirus exposure and HLA in healthy donors. Produced via immunoSEQ multiplex PCR; TCRdb's table is partial and in-frame only. The profile shows around 150,000 clones, almost 85% of them singletons. Sequenced: PBMCs. These receptors were obtained from a man in his thirties or forties in good health and CMV-seropositive. Each CDR3 is given without its conserved first and last residue.

TRBV5-1	TRBJ2-2	ASWAGNTGELF
TRBV9	TRBJ1-5	ASSVDGSGNQPQH
TRBV7-2	TRBJ2-2	ASSLARGSLGTGELF
TRBV7-2	TRBJ2-5	ASSFPDTAQY
TRBV28	TRBJ2-2	ASSSTGGLKLYTGELF
TRBV5-1	TRBJ2-7	ASSLPQVNEQY
TRBV18	TRBJ1-1	ASSPSQNTEAF
TRBV25-1	TRBJ2-7	ASSEYKGEREIAYEQY
TRBV28	TRBJ2-2	ASSTPGQGIAGELF
TRBV29-1	TRBJ1-2	SAESGGWDGYT
TRBV4-3	TRBJ2-7	ASSQEAGNEQY
TRBV7-9	TRBJ2-2	ARGLAGGLDTGELF
TRBV11-2	TRBJ1-1	ASSPRPAGPEAF
TRBV27	TRBJ2-1	ASSFLPGQGAWEQF
TRBV27	TRBJ2-7	ASSPLGTGTYEQY